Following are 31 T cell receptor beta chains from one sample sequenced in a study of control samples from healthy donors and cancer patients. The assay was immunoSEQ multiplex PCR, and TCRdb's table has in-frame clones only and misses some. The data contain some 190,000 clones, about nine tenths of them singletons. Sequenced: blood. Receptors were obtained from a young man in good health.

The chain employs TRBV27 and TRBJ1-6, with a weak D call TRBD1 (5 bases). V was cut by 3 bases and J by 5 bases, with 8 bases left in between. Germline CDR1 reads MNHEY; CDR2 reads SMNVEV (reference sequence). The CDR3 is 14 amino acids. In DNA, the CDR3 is TGTGCCAGCAGTTTCCGACAGAATAATTCACCCCTCCACTTT. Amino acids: CASSFRQNNSPLHF.

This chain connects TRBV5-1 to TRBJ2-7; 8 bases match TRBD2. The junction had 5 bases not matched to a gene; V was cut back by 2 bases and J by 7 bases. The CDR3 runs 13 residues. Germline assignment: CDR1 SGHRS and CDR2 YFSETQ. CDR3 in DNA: TGCGCCAGCAGCTTCCAGCGGGGGTGGGAGCAGTACTTC. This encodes CASSFQRGWEQYF. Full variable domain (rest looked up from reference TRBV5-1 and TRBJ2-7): KAGVTQTPRYLIKTRGQQVTLSCSPISGHRSVSWYQQTPGQGLQFLFEYFSETQRNKGNFPGRFSGRQFSNSRSEMNVSTLELGDSALYLCASSFQRGWEQYFGPGTRLTVT.

CDR3 nucleotide sequence: TGTGCCAGCAGAAGGACAGCTAGCAATCAGCCCCAGCATTTT. This codes for CASRRTASNQPQHF. This chain uses TRBV5-8 with TRBJ1-5; TRBD1 might be the D (6 bases). This CDR3 comprises 14 residues. Germline loops: CDR1 SGHTS, CDR2 YDEGEE. Between the trimmed V and J ends, which lost 5 bases and 0 bases, there was a span of 9 bases.

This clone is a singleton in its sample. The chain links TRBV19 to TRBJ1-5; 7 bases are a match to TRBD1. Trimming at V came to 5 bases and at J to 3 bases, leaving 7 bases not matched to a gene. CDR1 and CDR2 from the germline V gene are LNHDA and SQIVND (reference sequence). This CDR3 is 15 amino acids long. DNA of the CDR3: TGTGCCAGTAGTCTAGGGACAGACTTCAATCAGCCCCAGCATTTT. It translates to CASSLGTDFNQPQHF. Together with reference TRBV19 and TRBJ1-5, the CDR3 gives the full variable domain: DGGITQSPKYLFRKEGQNVTLSCEQNLNHDAMYWYRQDPGQGLRLIYYSQIVNDFQKGDIAEGYSVSREKKESFPLTVTSAQKNPTAFYLCASSLGTDFNQPQHFGDGTRLSIL.

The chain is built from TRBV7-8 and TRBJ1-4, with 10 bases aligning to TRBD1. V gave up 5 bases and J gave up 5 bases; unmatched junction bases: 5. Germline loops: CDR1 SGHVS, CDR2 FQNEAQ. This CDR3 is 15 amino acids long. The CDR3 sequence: CASSADRGRNEKLFF. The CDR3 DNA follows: TGTGCCAGCAGCGCGGACAGGGGGAGGAATGAAAAACTGTTTTTT.

CDR3 DNA: TGTGCCAGCAGCTTAGATCGGAGGGGAGGGGGTGAGCAGTTCTTC. This translates into CASSLDRRGGGEQFF. The chain joins TRBV11-2 to TRBJ2-1, with D possibly being TRBD2 (7 bases). Trimming removed 0 bases at V and 9 bases at J, with 15 bases between. Germline-derived CDR1 and CDR2 are SGHAT and FQNNGV. The CDR3 sequence is 15 residues long.

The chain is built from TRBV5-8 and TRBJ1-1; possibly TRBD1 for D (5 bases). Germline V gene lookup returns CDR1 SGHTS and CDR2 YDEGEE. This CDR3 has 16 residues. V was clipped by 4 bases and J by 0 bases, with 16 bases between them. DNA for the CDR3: TGTGCCAGCAGCAGGTGGGGGGGACGGGTGAACACTGAAGCTTTCTTT. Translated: CASSRWGGRVNTEAFF.

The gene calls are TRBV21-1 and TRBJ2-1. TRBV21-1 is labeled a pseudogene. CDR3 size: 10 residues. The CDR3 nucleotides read TGTCCCAGGTGGGACAATGAGCAGTTCTTC. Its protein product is CPRWDNEQFF.

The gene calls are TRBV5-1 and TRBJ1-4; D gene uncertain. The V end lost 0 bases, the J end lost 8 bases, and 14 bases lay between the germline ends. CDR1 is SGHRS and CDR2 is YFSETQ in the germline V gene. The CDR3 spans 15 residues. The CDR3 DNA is TGCGCCAGCAGCTTGGAAGGTGTAATAAGGGAAAAACTGTTTTTT. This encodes CASSLEGVIREKLFF.

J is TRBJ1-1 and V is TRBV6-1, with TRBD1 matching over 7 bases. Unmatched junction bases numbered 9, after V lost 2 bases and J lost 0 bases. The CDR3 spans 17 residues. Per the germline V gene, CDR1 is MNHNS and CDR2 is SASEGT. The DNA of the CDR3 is TGTGCCAGCAGTGAACCCCCAGGGGGTACTATGAACACTGAAGCTTTCTTT. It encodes CASSEPPGGTMNTEAFF.

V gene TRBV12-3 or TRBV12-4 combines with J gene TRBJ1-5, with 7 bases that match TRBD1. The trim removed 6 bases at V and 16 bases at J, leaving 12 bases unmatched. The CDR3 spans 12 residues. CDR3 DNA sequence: TGTGCCAGCAGAGGGCAGGGGGTAGCATCACATTTT. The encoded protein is CASRGQGVASHF.

The CDR3 region has the DNA TGTGCCAGCAGCTTAGATCGGCGGGAGGGTCAGCAGTACTTC. Translation: CASSLDRREGQQYF. The rearrangement links TRBV11-2 to TRBJ2-7; TRBD2 aligns across 9 bases. Trimming took 0 bases from V and 8 from J; bases not matched to a gene: 5. CDR1 SGHAT and CDR2 FQNNGV come from the germline V gene. The CDR3 runs 14 residues.

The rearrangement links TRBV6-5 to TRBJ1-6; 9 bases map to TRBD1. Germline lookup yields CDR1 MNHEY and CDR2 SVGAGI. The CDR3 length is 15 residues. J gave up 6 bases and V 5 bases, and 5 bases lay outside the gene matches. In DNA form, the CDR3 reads TGTGCCAGCAGTCGAGGGACAGGGCCTAATTCACCCCTCCACTTT. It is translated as CASSRGTGPNSPLHF.

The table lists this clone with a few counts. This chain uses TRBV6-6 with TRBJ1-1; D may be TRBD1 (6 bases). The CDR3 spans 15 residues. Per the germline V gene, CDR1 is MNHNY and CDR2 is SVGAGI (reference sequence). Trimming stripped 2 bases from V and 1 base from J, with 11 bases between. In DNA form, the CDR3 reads TGTGCCAGCAGTTACGCCCAGGGGCGGAACACTGAAGCTTTCTTT. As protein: CASSYAQGRNTEAFF.

CDR3 region: CAWTSGPGGTEAFF. The CDR3 coding sequence is TGTGCCTGGACCTCGGGTCCAGGGGGGACTGAAGCTTTCTTT. The chain carries TRBV30 and TRBJ1-1; 7 bases fit TRBD1. Germline V gene data show CDR1 as GTSNPN and CDR2 as SVGIG (reference sequence). The CDR3 totals 14 residues. V gave up 4 bases and J gave up 5 bases; unmatched junction bases: 10. The whole variable domain, remainder taken from reference TRBV30 and TRBJ1-1, is SQTIHQWPATLVQPVGSPLSLECTVEGTSNPNLYWYRQAAGRGLQLLFYSVGIGQISSEVPQNLSASRPQDRQFILSSKKLLLSDSGFYLCAWTSGPGGTEAFFGQGTRLTVV.

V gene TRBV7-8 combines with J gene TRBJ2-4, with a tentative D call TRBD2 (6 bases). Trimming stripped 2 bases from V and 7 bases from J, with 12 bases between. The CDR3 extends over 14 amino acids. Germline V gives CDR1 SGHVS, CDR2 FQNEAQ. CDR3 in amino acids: CASSLLVAGNIQYF. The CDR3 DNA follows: TGTGCCAGCAGCTTACTCGTTGCGGGGAACATTCAGTACTTC.

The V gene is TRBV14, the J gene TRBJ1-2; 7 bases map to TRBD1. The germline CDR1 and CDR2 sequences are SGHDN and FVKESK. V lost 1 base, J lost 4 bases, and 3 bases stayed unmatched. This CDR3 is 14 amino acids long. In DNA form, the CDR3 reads TGTGCCAGCAGCCAAGGGGGGACAGTCTATGGCTACACCTTC. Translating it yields CASSQGGTVYGYTF.

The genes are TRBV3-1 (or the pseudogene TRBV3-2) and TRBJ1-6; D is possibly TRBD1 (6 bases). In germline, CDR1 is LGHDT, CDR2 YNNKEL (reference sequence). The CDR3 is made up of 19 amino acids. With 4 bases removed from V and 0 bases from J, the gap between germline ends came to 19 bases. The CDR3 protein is CASSLGQPGLSSYNSPLHF. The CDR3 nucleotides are TGTGCCAGCAGCCTTGGACAGCCAGGACTTAGCTCCTATAATTCACCCCTCCACTTT.

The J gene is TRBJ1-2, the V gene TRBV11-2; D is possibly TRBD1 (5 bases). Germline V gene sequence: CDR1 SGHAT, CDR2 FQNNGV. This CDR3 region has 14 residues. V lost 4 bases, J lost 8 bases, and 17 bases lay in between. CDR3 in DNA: TGTGCCAGCAGCTCCGGGACGCTGGTGAGCGGCTACACCTTC. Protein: CASSSGTLVSGYTF. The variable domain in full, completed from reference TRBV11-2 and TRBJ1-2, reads EAGVAQSPRYKIIEKRQSVAFWCNPISGHATLYWYQQILGQGPKLLIQFQNNGVVDDSQLPKDRFSAERLKGVDSTLKIQPAKLEDSAVYLCASSSGTLVSGYTFGSGTRLTVV.

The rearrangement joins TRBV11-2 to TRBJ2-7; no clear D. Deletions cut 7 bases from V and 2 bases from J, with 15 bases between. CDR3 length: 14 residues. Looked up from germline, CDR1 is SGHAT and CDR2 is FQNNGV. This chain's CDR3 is CASTTGQQTYEQYF. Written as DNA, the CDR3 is TGTGCCAGCACCACGGGCCAGCAAACCTACGAGCAGTACTTC.

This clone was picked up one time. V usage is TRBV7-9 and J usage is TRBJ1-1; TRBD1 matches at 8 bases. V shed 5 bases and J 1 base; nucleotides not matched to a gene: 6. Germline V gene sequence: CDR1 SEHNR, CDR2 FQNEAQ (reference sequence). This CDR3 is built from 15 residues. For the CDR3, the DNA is TGTGCCAGCAGCCCCGGCGGACAGGGGAACACTGAAGCTTTCTTT. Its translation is CASSPGGQGNTEAFF.

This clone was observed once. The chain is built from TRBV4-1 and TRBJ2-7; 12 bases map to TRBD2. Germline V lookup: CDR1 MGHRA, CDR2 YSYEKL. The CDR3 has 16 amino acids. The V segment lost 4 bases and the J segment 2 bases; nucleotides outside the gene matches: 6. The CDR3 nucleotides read TGCGCCAGCAGCCCCCGGACTAGCGGGGACCCCTACGAGCAGTACTTC. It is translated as CASSPRTSGDPYEQYF.

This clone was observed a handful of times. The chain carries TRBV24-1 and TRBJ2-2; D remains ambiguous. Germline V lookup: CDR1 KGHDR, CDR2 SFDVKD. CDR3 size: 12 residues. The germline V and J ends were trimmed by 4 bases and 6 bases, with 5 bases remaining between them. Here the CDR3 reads CATSDLSGELFF. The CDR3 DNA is TGTGCCACCAGTGACTTGTCCGGGGAGCTGTTTTTT.

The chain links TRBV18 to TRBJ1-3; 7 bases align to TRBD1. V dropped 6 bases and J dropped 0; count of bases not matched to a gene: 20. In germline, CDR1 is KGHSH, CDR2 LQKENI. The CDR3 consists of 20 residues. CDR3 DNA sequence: TGTGCCAGCTCCCCCACGAGGACCGGGACAGTTAAGCCCTCTGGAAACACCATATATTTT. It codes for CASSPTRTGTVKPSGNTIYF.

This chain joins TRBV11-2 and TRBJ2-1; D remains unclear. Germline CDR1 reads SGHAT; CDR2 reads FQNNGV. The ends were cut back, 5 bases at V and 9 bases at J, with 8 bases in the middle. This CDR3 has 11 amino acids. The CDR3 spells CASSTVVEQFF. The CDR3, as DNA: TGTGCCAGCAGCACAGTAGTTGAGCAGTTCTTC.

CDR3 sequence: CASSASRAQYEQYF. DNA for the CDR3: TGTGCCAGCAGCGCATCCCGGGCGCAGTACGAGCAGTACTTC. The rearrangement links TRBV7-9 to TRBJ2-7; D ambiguous. Germline V CDR1 and CDR2: SEHNR, FQNEAQ (reference sequence). The CDR3 is 14 amino acids. V was shortened by 5 bases and J by 4 bases, with 15 bases between the two germline ends.

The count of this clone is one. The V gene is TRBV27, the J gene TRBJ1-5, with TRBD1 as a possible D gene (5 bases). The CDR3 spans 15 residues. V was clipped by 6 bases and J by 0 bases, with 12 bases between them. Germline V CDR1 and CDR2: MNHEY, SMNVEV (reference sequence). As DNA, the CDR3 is TGTGCCAGCAGGGAGGTGGGGCGTAGCAATCAGCCCCAGCATTTT. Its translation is CASREVGRSNQPQHF.

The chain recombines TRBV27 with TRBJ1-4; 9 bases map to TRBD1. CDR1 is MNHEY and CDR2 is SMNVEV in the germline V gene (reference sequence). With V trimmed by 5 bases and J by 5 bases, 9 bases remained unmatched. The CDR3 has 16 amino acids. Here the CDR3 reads CASSRIRGTGNEKLFF. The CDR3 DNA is TGTGCCAGCAGTAGAATTCGGGGGACAGGGAATGAAAAACTGTTTTTT.

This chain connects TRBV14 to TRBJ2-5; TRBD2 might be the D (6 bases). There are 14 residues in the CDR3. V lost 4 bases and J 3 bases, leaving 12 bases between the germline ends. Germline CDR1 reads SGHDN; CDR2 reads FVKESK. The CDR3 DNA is TGTGCCAGCAGCCCCGGAGGGATGGAAGAGACCCAGTACTTC. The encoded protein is CASSPGGMEETQYF.

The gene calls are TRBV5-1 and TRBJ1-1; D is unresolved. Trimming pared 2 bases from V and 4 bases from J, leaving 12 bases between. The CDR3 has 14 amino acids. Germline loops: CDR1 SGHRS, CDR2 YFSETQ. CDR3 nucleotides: TGCGCCAGCAGCTTAACAGCGCCGGGCACTGAAGCTTTCTTT. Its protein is CASSLTAPGTEAFF.

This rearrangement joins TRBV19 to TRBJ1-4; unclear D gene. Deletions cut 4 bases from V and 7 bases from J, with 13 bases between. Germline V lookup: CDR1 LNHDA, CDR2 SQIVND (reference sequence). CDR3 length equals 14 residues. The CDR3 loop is CASSNTGSGEKLFF. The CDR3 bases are TGTGCCAGTAGTAACACGGGGAGCGGTGAAAAACTGTTTTTT.